Below are 29 T cell receptor beta chains sequenced from a single sample in a study of cytomegalovirus exposure and HLA in healthy donors. Primers for the PCR totalled 60 Vbeta and 13 Jbeta. Only in-frame clones appear in the TCRdb table, and some are missing; sequencing was by immunoSEQ multiplex PCR. This sample's table has nearly 200,000 clones. The sample consisted of PBMCs. The receptors were sampled from a boy younger than 18 in good health and CMV-seronegative.

CDR3 in DNA: TGTGCCAGCAGCGTTGACAGTGGCACCGGGGAGCTGTTTTTT. Its translation is CASSVDSGTGELFF. The rearrangement uses TRBV9 and TRBJ2-2, with D perhaps matching TRBD1 (5 bases). V shed 2 bases and J shed 4 bases, with 9 bases lying between them. Looked up from germline, CDR1 is SGDLS and CDR2 is YYNGEE. The CDR3 has 14 amino acids.

This chain uses TRBV28 with TRBJ1-1; 7 bases match TRBD1. The CDR3 covers 14 residues. The junction had 4 bases not matched to a gene; V was cut back by 5 bases and J by 1 base. Germline values: CDR1 MDHEN, CDR2 SYDVKM. The CDR3: CASSDGQENTEAFF. CDR3 in DNA: TGTGCCAGCAGTGACGGACAGGAGAACACTGAAGCTTTCTTT.

The rearrangement joins TRBV15 to TRBJ2-3, with 7 bases lining up with TRBD1. CDR1 is LNHNV and CDR2 is YYDKDF in the germline V gene (reference sequence). Trimming cost V 1 base and J 4 bases; bases outside gene matches: 8. CDR3 length equals 16 residues. The chain's CDR3 is CATSRGDSGLPDTQYF. The CDR3 nucleotides are TGTGCCACCAGCAGAGGGGACAGTGGCCTCCCAGATACGCAGTATTTT.

V usage is TRBV10-1 and J usage is TRBJ1-1; D is possibly TRBD1 (6 bases). This CDR3 contains 14 residues. V dropped 3 bases and J dropped 5 bases, with 13 bases sitting between them. CDR1 is WNHNN, CDR2 SYGVQD, per germline (reference sequence). CDR3 bases: TGCGCCAGCAGTGAAACAGGGACGGGGACTGAAGCTTTCTTT. It codes for CASSETGTGTEAFF.

The chain carries TRBV7-8 and TRBJ1-2, with D maybe TRBD1 (5 bases). This CDR3 is built from 16 residues. Germline CDR1 is SGHVS and CDR2 is FQNEAQ. The V end was cut by 5 bases, the J end by 4 bases, with 20 bases between. CDR3 sequence: CASSRGLVSSGYGYTF. The DNA of the CDR3 is TGTGCCAGCAGCCGGGGGTTGGTGTCGAGCGGCTATGGCTACACCTTC.

The chain uses TRBV27 and TRBJ1-5; perhaps TRBD1 as D (5 bases). Germline lookup yields CDR1 MNHEY and CDR2 SMNVEV (reference sequence). V was cut by 3 bases and J by 2 bases, with 17 bases left in between. This CDR3 is 17 amino acids long. The CDR3 DNA reads TGTGCCAGCAGTTTGAGCAGGGTTGTTAGTGGCAATCAGCCCCAGCATTTT. Residues: CASSLSRVVSGNQPQHF.

The V gene is TRBV4-2, the J gene TRBJ1-2; D is undetermined. V was pared by 0 bases and J by 2 bases, with 16 bases between. CDR1 is LGHNA, CDR2 YNFKEQ, per germline. The CDR3 extends over 17 amino acids. DNA of the CDR3: TGTGCCAGCAGCCAAGATCCGGGAGGGTTTAAGAACTATGGCTACACCTTC. It translates to CASSQDPGGFKNYGYTF.

The rearrangement joins TRBV6-4 to TRBJ2-1; 7 bases match TRBD1. The CDR3 is made up of 15 amino acids. Germline V gives CDR1 MRHNA, CDR2 SNTAGT. The junction had 9 bases not matched to a gene; V was cut back by 2 bases and J by 8 bases. CDR3 coding DNA: TGTGCCAGCAGTGACCGGGGACAGTGGGGCGATGAGCAGTTCTTC. Residues: CASSDRGQWGDEQFF.

This chain uses TRBV7-3 with TRBJ2-2; 9 positions match TRBD2. V shed 11 bases and J 0 bases; nucleotides not matched to a gene: 13. In germline, CDR1 is SGHTA, CDR2 FQGTGA. The length of the CDR3 is 17 residues. The CDR3 sequence: CALRVAGDFANTGELFF. CDR3 nucleotide sequence: TGTGCCCTAAGGGTAGCGGGGGATTTCGCGAACACCGGGGAGCTGTTTTTT. Full variable domain (missing parts from reference TRBV7-3 and TRBJ2-2): GAGVSQTPSNKVTEKGKYVELRCDPISGHTALYWYRQSLGQGPEFLIYFQGTGAADDSGLPNDRFFAVRPEGSVSTLKIQRTERGDSAVYLCALRVAGDFANTGELFFGEGSRLTVL.

This rearrangement joins TRBV19 to TRBJ2-3; 11 bases align to TRBD2. The germline CDR1 and CDR2 sequences are LNHDA and SQIVND (reference sequence). This CDR3 comprises 17 residues. The J segment lost 2 bases and the V segment lost 3 bases, leaving 7 bases of the junction unmatched. The CDR3 DNA follows: TGTGCCAGTAGTATGCCTAGCGGGGGGTCTTACACAGATACGCAGTATTTT. It is translated as CASSMPSGGSYTDTQYF.

This chain joins TRBV11-2 and TRBJ2-1, with TRBD2 matching over 7 bases. The V gene end was trimmed by 1 base and the J gene end by 1 base; junction bases not matched to a gene: 4. The CDR3 runs to 16 residues. Germline V lookup: CDR1 SGHAT, CDR2 FQNNGV. Here the CDR3 DNA reads TGTGCCAGCAGCTTAGGAGGGCGGGGGTCCTACAATGAGCAGTTCTTC. Its protein is CASSLGGRGSYNEQFF.

The chain uses TRBV13 and TRBJ2-5, with 9 positions matching TRBD1. This CDR3 contains 14 residues. The germline V gene encodes CDR1 PRHDT and CDR2 FYEKMQ (reference sequence). With 4 bases clipped from V and 4 bases from J, the junction kept 4 bases outside the gene matches. CDR3 nucleotides: TGTGCCAGCAGCTCTCAGACAGGGGGAGAGACCCAGTACTTC. Amino acids: CASSSQTGGETQYF. The complete variable domain, with remaining parts taken from reference TRBV13 and TRBJ2-5, reads AAGVIQSPRHLIKEKRETATLKCYPIPRHDTVYWYQQGPGQDPQFLISFYEKMQSDKGSIPDRFSAQQFSDYHSELNMSSLELGDSALYFCASSSQTGGETQYFGPGTRLLVL.

The CDR3 spells CASSLPSDRFYEQYF. As DNA, the CDR3 is TGTGCCAGCAGCTTACCTTCCGACAGGTTCTACGAGCAGTACTTC. The chain employs TRBV7-9 and TRBJ2-7, with D perhaps TRBD1 (6 bases). The CDR3 length is 15 residues. The ends were cut back, 2 bases at V and 3 bases at J, with 14 bases in the middle. Germline CDR1 SEHNR, CDR2 FQNEAQ (reference sequence).

The chain couples TRBV5-4 to TRBJ1-2, with D hard to call. CDR3 length: 12 residues. The V gene's germline CDR1 is SGHNT and CDR2 YYREEE (reference sequence). Trimming took off 5 bases at V and 7 bases at J, with 12 bases between the two ends. The CDR3 coding sequence is TGTGCCAGCAGGGTCGGGGATTCTGGCTACACCTTC. It yields the protein CASRVGDSGYTF.

The genes are TRBV9 and TRBJ1-1; perhaps TRBD1 as D (6 bases). There are 15 residues in the CDR3. The V end was cut by 0 bases, the J end by 0 bases, with 9 bases between. Per the germline V gene, CDR1 is SGDLS and CDR2 is YYNGEE. CDR3 region: CASSVAGDMNTEAFF. For the CDR3, the DNA is TGTGCCAGCAGCGTAGCCGGGGACATGAACACTGAAGCTTTCTTT.

With respect to this clone: Within the sample, other DNA sequences also encode this same CDR3. This chain links TRBV18 with TRBJ1-2, with 8 bases lining up with TRBD1. This CDR3 is built from 13 residues. From germline, CDR1 is KGHSH and CDR2 LQKENI. V shed 3 bases and J 6 bases; nucleotides not matched to a gene: 3. The CDR3 DNA sequence: TGTGCCAGCTCACCCGGACAGGGAGATGGCTACACCTTC. Encoded protein: CASSPGQGDGYTF.

The J gene is TRBJ2-3, the V gene TRBV7-9; 15 nucleotides align to TRBD2. The V and J ends lost 5 bases and 0 bases, in that order; junction bases with no gene match: 6. Germline CDR1 SEHNR, CDR2 FQNEAQ (reference sequence). The CDR3 contains 18 residues. CDR3 DNA: TGTGCCAGCAGCGTCCCGGGACTAGCGGGGGGTAGCACAGATACGCAGTATTTT. Amino acid sequence: CASSVPGLAGGSTDTQYF.

The CDR3 nucleotides read TGTGCCAGCAGGCGGGACAGGGGTTGGTATGGCTACACCTTC. It yields the protein CASRRDRGWYGYTF. The chain combines TRBV5-6 with TRBJ1-2; 10 nucleotides align to TRBD1. Germline V gene sequence: CDR1 SGHDT, CDR2 YYEEEE. This CDR3 comprises 14 residues. The trim removed 5 bases at V and 5 bases at J, leaving 6 bases unmatched. Variable domain in full (rest from reference TRBV5-6 and TRBJ1-2): DAGVTQSPTHLIKTRGQQVTLRCSPKSGHDTVSWYQQALGQGPQFIFQYYEEEERQRGNFPDRFSGHQFPNYSSELNVNALLLGDSALYLCASRRDRGWYGYTFGSGTRLTVV.

The chain recombines TRBV13 with TRBJ1-3; 7 bases line up with TRBD1. Per germline, CDR1 PRHDT and CDR2 FYEKMQ (reference sequence). The CDR3 extends over 14 amino acids. Losses at the gene ends were 6 bases for V and 3 bases for J; bases not matched to a gene: 5. CDR3 DNA: TGTGCCAGCAGAATCCGGGACAGTGGAAACACCATATATTTT. This gives the protein CASRIRDSGNTIYF.

V and J are TRBV9 and TRBJ1-1, with D tentatively TRBD1 (5 bases). V lost 0 bases and J 1 base, leaving 10 bases between the germline ends. The CDR3 runs to 15 residues. Germline assignment: CDR1 SGDLS and CDR2 YYNGEE. The chain's CDR3 is CASSVDGATNTEAFF. As DNA, the CDR3 is TGTGCCAGCAGCGTAGATGGGGCTACGAACACTGAAGCTTTCTTT.

CDR3 amino acids: CASSLSIGGSYEQYF. CDR3 sequence (DNA): TGTGCCAGCAGTTTATCGATAGGGGGCTCATACGAGCAGTACTTC. The chain couples TRBV27 to TRBJ2-7; 7 bases are shared with TRBD1. Germline-derived CDR1 and CDR2 are MNHEY and SMNVEV (reference sequence). Unmatched junction bases numbered 6, after V lost 0 bases and J lost 4 bases. The length of the CDR3 is 15 residues.

The chain has TRBV25-1 and TRBJ1-2; 7 nucleotides agree with TRBD1. Germline-derived CDR1 and CDR2 are MGHDK and SYGVNS. V shed 2 bases, J shed 2 bases, and the junction held 5 bases outside the gene matches. CDR3 length equals 15 residues. The CDR3 loop reads CASSEPWDRNYGYTF. CDR3 sequence (DNA): TGTGCCAGCAGTGAACCCTGGGACAGAAACTATGGCTACACCTTC.

This chain links TRBV5-6 with TRBJ1-3; D ambiguous. In germline, CDR1 is SGHDT, CDR2 YYEEEE. Trimming took 2 bases from V and 7 from J, leaving 4 bases between them. CDR3 length equals 11 residues. CDR3 amino acids: CASSFGNTIYF. The CDR3 region has the DNA TGTGCCAGCAGCTTCGGGAACACCATATATTTT. Supplemented by reference TRBV5-6 and TRBJ1-3, the full variable domain reads DAGVTQSPTHLIKTRGQQVTLRCSPKSGHDTVSWYQQALGQGPQFIFQYYEEEERQRGNFPDRFSGHQFPNYSSELNVNALLLGDSALYLCASSFGNTIYFGEGSWLTVV.

The V gene is TRBV27, the J gene TRBJ2-2; 7 bases are shared with TRBD2. The length of the CDR3 is 15 residues. From germline, CDR1 is MNHEY and CDR2 SMNVEV (reference sequence). The trim removed 6 bases at V and 0 bases at J, leaving 4 bases unmatched. DNA of the CDR3: TGTGCCAGCAGGGGGGGGGTTTCGAACACCGGGGAGCTGTTTTTT. The encoded protein is CASRGGVSNTGELFF.

The chain has TRBV7-8 and TRBJ2-2; 9 bases agree with TRBD2. V trimming: 6 bases; J trimming: 1 base; junction bases outside the gene matches: 3. Germline V gives CDR1 SGHVS, CDR2 FQNEAQ. CDR3 length: 15 residues. DNA for the CDR3: TGTGCCAGCAGTTTGACTAGCGGGAACACCGGGGAGCTGTTTTTT. Translation: CASSLTSGNTGELFF.

This chain links TRBV14 with TRBJ2-5; D possibly corresponds to TRBD2 (7 bases). The J call is doubtful: the DNA matches TRBJ2-7 better. The CDR3 covers 14 residues. Germline CDR1 reads SGHDN; CDR2 reads FVKESK. As DNA, the CDR3 is TGTGCCAGCAGCCCCAACGGGGGGCTCTACGAGCAGTACTTC. Its translation: CASSPNGGLYEQYF.

With respect to this clone: One end of the junction does not line up with germline, which may come from a read error. The CDR3 DNA follows: TGTGCCACCAGTACAGGGCCGCACACTGAAGCTTTCTTT. It specifies CATSTGPHTEAFF. The V call is TRBV27, the J call TRBJ1-1; D possibly corresponds to TRBD1 (6 bases). From germline, CDR1 is MNHEY and CDR2 SMNVEV (reference sequence). CDR3 length: 13 amino acids.

The chain combines TRBV29-1 with TRBJ2-7; possible D gene TRBD2, 7 bases. This CDR3 is 15 amino acids long. Trimming pared 7 bases from V and 2 bases from J, leaving 21 bases between. Per the germline V gene, CDR1 is SQVTM and CDR2 is ANQGSEA. CDR3 loop: CSALGGGPGPYEQYF. CDR3 in DNA: TGCAGCGCTCTAGGGGGGGGTCCCGGACCCTACGAGCAGTACTTC.

The chain joins TRBV5-1 to TRBJ1-4; possibly TRBD1 for D (5 bases). The germline V gene encodes CDR1 SGHRS and CDR2 YFSETQ. The CDR3 is 15 residues long. Trimming pared 4 bases from V and 8 bases from J, leaving 18 bases between. The CDR3 loop is CASSLSGGGLEKLFF. For the CDR3, the DNA is TGCGCCAGCAGCCTCTCCGGGGGAGGTCTCGAAAAACTGTTTTTT.